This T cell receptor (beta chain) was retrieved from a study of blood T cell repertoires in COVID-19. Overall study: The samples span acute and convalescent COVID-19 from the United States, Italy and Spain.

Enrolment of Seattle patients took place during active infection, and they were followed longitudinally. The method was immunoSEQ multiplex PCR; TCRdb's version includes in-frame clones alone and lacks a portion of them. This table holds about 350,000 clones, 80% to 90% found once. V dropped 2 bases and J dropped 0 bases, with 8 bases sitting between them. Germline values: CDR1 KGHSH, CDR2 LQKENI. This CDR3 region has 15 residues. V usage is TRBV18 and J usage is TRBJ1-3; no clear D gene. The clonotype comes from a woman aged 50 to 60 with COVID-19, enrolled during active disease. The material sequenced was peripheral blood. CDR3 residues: CASSPFRDSGNTIYF. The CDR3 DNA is TGTGCCAGCTCACCATTTCGCGACTCTGGAAACACCATATATTTT.